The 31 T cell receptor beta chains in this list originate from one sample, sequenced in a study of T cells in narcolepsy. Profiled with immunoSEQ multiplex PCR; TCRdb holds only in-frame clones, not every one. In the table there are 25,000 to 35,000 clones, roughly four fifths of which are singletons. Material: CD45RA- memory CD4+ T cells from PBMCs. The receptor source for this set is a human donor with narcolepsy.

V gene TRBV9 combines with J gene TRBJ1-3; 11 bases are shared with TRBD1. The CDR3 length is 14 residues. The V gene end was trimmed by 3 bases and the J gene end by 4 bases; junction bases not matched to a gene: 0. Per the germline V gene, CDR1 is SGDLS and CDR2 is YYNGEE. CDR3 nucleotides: TGTGCCAGCAGCGGGACAGGGGGCGGAAACACCATATATTTT. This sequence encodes CASSGTGGGNTIYF.

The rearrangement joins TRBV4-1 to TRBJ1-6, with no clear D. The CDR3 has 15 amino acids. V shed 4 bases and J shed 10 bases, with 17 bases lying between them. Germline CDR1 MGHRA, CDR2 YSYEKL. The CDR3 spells CASSPIGRAKSPLHF. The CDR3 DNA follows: TGCGCCAGCAGCCCTATAGGGCGAGCGAAGTCACCCCTCCACTTT.

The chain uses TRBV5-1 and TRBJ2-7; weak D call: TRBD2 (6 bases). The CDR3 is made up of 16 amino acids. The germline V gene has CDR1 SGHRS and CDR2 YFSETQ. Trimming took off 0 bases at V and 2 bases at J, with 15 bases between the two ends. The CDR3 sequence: CASSLAQASVPYEQYF. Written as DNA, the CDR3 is TGCGCCAGCAGCTTGGCTCAGGCTAGCGTCCCCTACGAGCAGTACTTC.

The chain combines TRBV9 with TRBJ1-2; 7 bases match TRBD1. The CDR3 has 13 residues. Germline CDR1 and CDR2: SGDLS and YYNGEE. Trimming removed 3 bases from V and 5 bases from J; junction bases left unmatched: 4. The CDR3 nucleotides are TGTGCCAGCAGCGCGGACAGGAATTATGGCTACACCTTC. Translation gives CASSADRNYGYTF.

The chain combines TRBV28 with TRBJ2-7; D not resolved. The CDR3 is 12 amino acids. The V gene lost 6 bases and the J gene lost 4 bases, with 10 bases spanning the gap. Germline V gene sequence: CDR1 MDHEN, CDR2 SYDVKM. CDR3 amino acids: CASRDGRYEQYF. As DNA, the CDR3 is TGTGCCAGCAGGGACGGAAGGTACGAGCAGTACTTC.

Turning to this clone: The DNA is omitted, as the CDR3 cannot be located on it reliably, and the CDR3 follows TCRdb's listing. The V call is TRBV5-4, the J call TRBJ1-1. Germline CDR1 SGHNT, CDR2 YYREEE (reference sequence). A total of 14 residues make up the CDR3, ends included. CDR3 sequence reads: CASSSSGRNTEAFF.

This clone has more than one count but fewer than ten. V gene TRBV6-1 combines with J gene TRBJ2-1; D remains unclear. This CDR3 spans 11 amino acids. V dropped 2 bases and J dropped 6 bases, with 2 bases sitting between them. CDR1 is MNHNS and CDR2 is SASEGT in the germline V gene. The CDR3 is CASSEPNEQFF. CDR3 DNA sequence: TGTGCCAGCAGTGAACCCAATGAGCAGTTCTTC.

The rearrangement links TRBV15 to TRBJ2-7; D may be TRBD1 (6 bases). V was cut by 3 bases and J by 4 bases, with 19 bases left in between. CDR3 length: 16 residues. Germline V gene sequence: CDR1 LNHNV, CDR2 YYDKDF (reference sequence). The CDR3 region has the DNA TGTGCCACCAGCAGGAGCAGGGGAACTTTATCATACGAGCAGTACTTC. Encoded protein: CATSRSRGTLSYEQYF.

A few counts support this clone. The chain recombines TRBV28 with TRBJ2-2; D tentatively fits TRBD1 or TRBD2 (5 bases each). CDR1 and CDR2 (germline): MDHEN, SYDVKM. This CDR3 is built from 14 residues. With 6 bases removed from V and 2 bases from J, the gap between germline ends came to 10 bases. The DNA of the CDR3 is TGTGCCAGCAGGGGACCGAGTAACACCGGGGAGCTGTTTTTT. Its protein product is CASRGPSNTGELFF.

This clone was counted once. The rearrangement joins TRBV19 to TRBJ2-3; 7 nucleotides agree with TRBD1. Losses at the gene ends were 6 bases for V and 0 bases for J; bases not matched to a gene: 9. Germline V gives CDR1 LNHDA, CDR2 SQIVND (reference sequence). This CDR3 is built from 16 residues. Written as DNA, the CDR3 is TGTGCCAGTAGCCCCGAAAGGACAGGAAGCACAGATACGCAGTATTTT. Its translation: CASSPERTGSTDTQYF.

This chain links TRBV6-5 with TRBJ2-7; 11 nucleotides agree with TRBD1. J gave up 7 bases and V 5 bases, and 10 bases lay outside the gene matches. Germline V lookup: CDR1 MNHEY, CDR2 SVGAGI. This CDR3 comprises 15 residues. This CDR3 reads CASSGRTGGGGEQYF. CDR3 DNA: TGTGCCAGCAGTGGCCGGACAGGGGGCGGCGGAGAGCAGTACTTC.

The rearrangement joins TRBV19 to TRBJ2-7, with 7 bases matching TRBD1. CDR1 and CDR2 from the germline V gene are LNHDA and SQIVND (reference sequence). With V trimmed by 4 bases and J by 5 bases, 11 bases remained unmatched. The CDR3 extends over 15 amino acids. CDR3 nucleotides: TGTGCCAGTAGTAGCCCCTCACAGGGGAGAAACGAGCAGTACTTC. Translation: CASSSPSQGRNEQYF.

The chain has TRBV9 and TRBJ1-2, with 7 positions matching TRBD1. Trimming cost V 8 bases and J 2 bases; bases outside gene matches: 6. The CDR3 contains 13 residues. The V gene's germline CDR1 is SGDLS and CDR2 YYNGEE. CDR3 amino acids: CASNQQGNYGYTF. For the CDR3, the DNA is TGTGCCAGTAATCAACAGGGGAACTATGGCTACACCTTC.

The CDR3 DNA sequence: TGTGCCAGCAAGCAGGGCAGGACTGAAGCTTTCTTT. Translating gives CASKQGRTEAFF. The rearrangement joins TRBV27 to TRBJ1-1; D is possibly TRBD1 (5 bases). Trimming removed 7 bases at V and 5 bases at J, with 11 bases between. The V gene's germline CDR1 is MNHEY and CDR2 SMNVEV (reference sequence). CDR3 length equals 12 residues.

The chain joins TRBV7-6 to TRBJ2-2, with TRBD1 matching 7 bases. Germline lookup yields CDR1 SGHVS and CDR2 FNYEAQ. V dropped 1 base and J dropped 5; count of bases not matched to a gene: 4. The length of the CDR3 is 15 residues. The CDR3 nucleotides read TGTGCCAGCAGCTTAGAACAGGGGCGGACCGGGGAGCTGTTTTTT. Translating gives CASSLEQGRTGELFF.

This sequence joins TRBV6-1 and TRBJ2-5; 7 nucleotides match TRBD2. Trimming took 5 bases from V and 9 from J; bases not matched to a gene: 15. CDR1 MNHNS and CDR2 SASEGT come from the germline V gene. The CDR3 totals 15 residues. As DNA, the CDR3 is TGTGCCAGCAGTTCCCGGGGGGTTACGAAGGAGGCCCAGTACTTC. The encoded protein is CASSSRGVTKEAQYF.

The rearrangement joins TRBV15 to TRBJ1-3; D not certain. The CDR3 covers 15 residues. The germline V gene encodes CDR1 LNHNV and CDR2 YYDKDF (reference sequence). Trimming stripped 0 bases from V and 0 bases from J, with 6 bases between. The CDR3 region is CATSREQYSGNTIYF. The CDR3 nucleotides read TGTGCCACCAGCAGAGAACAGTACTCTGGAAACACCATATATTTT. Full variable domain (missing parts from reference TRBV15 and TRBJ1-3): DAMVIQNPRYQVTQFGKPVTLSCSQTLNHNVMYWYQQKSSQAPKLLFHYYDKDFNNEADTPDNFQSRRPNTSFCFLDIRSPGLGDTAMYLCATSREQYSGNTIYFGEGSWLTVV.

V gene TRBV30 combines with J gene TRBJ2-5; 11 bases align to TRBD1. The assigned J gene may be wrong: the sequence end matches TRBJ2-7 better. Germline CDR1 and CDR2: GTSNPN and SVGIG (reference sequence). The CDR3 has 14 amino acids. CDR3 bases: TGTGCCTGGAGGGACAGGGGGCTTTACTACGAGCAGTACTTC. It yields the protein CAWRDRGLYYEQYF.

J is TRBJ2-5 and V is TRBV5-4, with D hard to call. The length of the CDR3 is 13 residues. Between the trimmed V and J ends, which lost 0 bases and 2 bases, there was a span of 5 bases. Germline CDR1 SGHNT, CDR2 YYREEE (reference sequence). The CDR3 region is CASSLVGQETQYF. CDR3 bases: TGTGCCAGCAGCTTGGTGGGGCAAGAGACCCAGTACTTC.

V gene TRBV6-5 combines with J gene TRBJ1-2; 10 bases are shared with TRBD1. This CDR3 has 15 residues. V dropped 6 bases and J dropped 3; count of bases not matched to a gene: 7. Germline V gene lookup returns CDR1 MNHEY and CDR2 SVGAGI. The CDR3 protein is CASRIDRGRDYGYTF. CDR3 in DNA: TGTGCCAGCAGGATCGACAGGGGGCGAGACTATGGCTACACCTTC.

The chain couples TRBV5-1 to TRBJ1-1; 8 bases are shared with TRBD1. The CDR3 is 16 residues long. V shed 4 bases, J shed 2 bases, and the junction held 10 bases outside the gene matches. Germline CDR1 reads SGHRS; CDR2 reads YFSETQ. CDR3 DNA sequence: TGCGCCAGCAGCCAGGGACAGGCCCTCCTAAACACTGAAGCTTTCTTT. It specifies CASSQGQALLNTEAFF.

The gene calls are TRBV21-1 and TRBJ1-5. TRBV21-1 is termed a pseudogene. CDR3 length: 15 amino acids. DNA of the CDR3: TGTGCCAGCAGCAAAGAGGATATCCGGGATCAGCCCCAGCATTTT. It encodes CASSKEDIRDQPQHF.

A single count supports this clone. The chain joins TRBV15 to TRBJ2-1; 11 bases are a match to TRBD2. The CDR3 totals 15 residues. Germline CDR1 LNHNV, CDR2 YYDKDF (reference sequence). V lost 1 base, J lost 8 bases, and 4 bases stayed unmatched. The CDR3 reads CATSRVSGGADEQFF. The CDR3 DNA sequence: TGTGCCACCAGCAGAGTTAGCGGGGGGGCTGATGAGCAGTTCTTC.

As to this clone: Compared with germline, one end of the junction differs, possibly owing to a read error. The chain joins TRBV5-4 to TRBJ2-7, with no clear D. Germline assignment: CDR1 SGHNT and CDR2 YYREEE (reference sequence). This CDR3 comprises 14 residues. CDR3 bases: TGTGCCAGCAGCTTGGGACCTATGAACTGGCTGGTGGACTTC. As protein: CASSLGPMNWLVDF.

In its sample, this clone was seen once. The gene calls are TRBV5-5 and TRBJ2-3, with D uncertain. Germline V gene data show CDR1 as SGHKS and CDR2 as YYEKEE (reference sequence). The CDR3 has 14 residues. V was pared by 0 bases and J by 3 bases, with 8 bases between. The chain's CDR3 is CASSLGGRTDTQYF. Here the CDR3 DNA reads TGTGCCAGCAGCTTGGGAGGCAGGACAGATACGCAGTATTTT.

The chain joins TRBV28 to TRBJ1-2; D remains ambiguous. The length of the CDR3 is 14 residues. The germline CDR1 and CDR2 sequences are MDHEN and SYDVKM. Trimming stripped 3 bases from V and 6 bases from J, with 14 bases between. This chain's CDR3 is CASSFVGGSDGYTF. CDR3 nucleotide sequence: TGTGCCAGCAGTTTCGTGGGTGGGAGTGATGGCTACACCTTC.

The CDR3 DNA reads TGTGCCAGCGCTATGGACAGAACTAGCACAGATACGCAGTATTTT. It is translated as CASAMDRTSTDTQYF. The chain joins TRBV2 to TRBJ2-3; TRBD1 is a possible D gene (6 bases). Trimming pared 8 bases from V and 0 bases from J, leaving 15 bases between. The CDR3 consists of 15 residues. Germline V gives CDR1 SNHLY, CDR2 FYNNEI. The variable domain in full, with the rest retrieved from reference TRBV2 and TRBJ2-3, is EPEVTQTPSHQVTQMGQEVILRCVPISNHLYFYWYRQILGQKVEFLVSFYNNEISEKSEIFDDQFSVERPDGSNFTLKIRSTKLEDSAMYFCASAMDRTSTDTQYFGPGTRLTVL.

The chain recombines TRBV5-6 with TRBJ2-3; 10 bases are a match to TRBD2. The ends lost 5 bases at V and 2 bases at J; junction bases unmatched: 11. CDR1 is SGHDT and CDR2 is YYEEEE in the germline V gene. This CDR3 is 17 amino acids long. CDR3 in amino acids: CASSPGPAGGLTDTQYF. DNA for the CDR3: TGTGCCAGCAGTCCCGGGCCAGCGGGGGGGCTCACAGATACGCAGTATTTT.

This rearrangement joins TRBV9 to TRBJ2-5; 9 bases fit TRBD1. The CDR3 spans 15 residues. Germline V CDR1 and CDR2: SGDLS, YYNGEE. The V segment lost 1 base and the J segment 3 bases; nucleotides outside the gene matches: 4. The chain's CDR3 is CASSVTGQGKETQYF. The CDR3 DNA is TGTGCCAGCAGCGTAACGGGACAGGGAAAAGAGACCCAGTACTTC.

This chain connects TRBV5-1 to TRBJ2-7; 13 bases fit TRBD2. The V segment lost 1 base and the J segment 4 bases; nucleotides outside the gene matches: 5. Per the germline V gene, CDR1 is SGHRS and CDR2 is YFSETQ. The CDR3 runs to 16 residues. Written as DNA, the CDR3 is TGCGCCAGCAGCTTGACTAGCGGGAGGGAACGGTACGAGCAGTACTTC. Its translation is CASSLTSGRERYEQYF.

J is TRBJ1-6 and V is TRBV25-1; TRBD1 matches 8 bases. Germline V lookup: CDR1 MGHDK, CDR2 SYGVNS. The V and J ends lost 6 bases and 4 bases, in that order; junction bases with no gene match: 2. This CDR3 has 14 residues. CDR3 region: CASSGTGYNSPLHF. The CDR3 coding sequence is TGTGCCAGCAGCGGGACAGGATATAATTCACCCCTCCACTTT.